The 26 T cell receptor beta chains in this list originate from one sample, sequenced in a study of glioma-infiltrating T cells after dendritic cell vaccination. TCRdb's table, derived via immunoSEQ multiplex PCR, lists solely in-frame clones and lacks some. The table records roughly 88,000 clones, 70% to 90% of them present only once. Sample time point: after dendritic cell vaccination, including at tumor progression/relapse. Sequencing used blood, obtained after dendritic cell vaccination. Receptors originate from a human donor with glioblastoma.

The rearrangement links TRBV6-1 to TRBJ1-5; D gene uncertain. This CDR3 has 15 amino acids. Trimming removed 4 bases from V and 0 bases from J, with 10 bases in between. Germline CDR1 MNHNS, CDR2 SASEGT. The CDR3 nucleotides are TGTGCCAGCAGTGGGGGAGACTATAGCAATCAGCCCCAGCATTTT. Its translation: CASSGGDYSNQPQHF.

This clone has only a few counts. This chain connects TRBV30 to TRBJ1-5, with 11 bases lining up with TRBD1. The CDR3 totals 14 residues. Unmatched junction bases numbered 4, after V lost 4 bases and J lost 5 bases. Germline CDR1 reads GTSNPN; CDR2 reads SVGIG (reference sequence). The CDR3 is CAWTRTGGDQPQHF. CDR3 nucleotides: TGTGCCTGGACTCGGACAGGGGGCGATCAGCCCCAGCATTTT.

The V call is TRBV27, the J call TRBJ2-1; 7 nucleotides agree with TRBD1. Losses at the gene ends were 5 bases for V and 6 bases for J; bases not matched to a gene: 10. Germline CDR1 MNHEY, CDR2 SMNVEV (reference sequence). This CDR3 comprises 15 residues. The CDR3 spells CASSAGQARGNEQFF. The CDR3 bases are TGTGCCAGCAGTGCCGGACAGGCTCGTGGCAATGAGCAGTTCTTC.

The rearrangement uses TRBV19 and TRBJ1-2; 11 bases map to TRBD1. J was trimmed by 3 bases and V by 5 bases; bases with no gene match: 8. Germline CDR1 and CDR2: LNHDA and SQIVND (reference sequence). The CDR3 has 16 residues. The CDR3 protein is CASSSDRGPGDYGYTF. The CDR3 nucleotides are TGTGCCAGTAGTTCGGACAGGGGGCCGGGTGACTATGGCTACACCTTC. Filled out from reference TRBV19 and TRBJ1-2, the complete variable domain reads DGGITQSPKYLFRKEGQNVTLSCEQNLNHDAMYWYRQDPGQGLRLIYYSQIVNDFQKGDIAEGYSVSREKKESFPLTVTSAQKNPTAFYLCASSSDRGPGDYGYTFGSGTRLTVV.

CDR3 protein: CASSQQGSKPHEQFF. The CDR3 nucleotides read TGTGCCAGCAGTCAACAGGGAAGCAAGCCCCATGAGCAGTTCTTC. V and J are TRBV27 and TRBJ2-1; D possibly corresponds to TRBD1 (6 bases). This CDR3 comprises 15 residues. The germline gives CDR1 MNHEY, CDR2 SMNVEV (reference sequence). V dropped 5 bases and J dropped 8 bases, with 19 bases sitting between them.

This clone was recorded a few times. CDR3 protein: CAWSRRSGSSYNEQFF. Here the CDR3 DNA reads TGTGCCTGGAGTAGACGGAGCGGGAGCTCCTACAATGAGCAGTTCTTC. This chain uses TRBV30 with TRBJ2-1; 8 nucleotides line up with TRBD2. The germline V gene encodes CDR1 GTSNPN and CDR2 SVGIG (reference sequence). The CDR3 is 16 residues long. Germline trimming cut 2 bases from V and 0 bases from J; bases unmatched to any gene: 6.

The chain uses TRBV30 and TRBJ1-2; 7 bases align to TRBD1. CDR1 and CDR2 from the germline V gene are GTSNPN and SVGIG (reference sequence). J lost 4 bases, V lost 1 base, and 3 bases had no gene match. The CDR3 covers 13 residues. DNA for the CDR3: TGTGCCTGGAGTGCCGGGACAGCCTATGGCTACACCTTC. This translates into CAWSAGTAYGYTF. Looking up the rest from reference TRBV30 and TRBJ1-2 gives the full variable domain: SQTIHQWPATLVQPVGSPLSLECTVEGTSNPNLYWYRQAAGRGLQLLFYSVGIGQISSEVPQNLSASRPQDRQFILSSKKLLLSDSGFYLCAWSAGTAYGYTFGSGTRLTVV.

The gene calls are TRBV28 and TRBJ2-2, with TRBD2 matching 7 bases. Germline loops: CDR1 MDHEN, CDR2 SYDVKM. Losses at the gene ends were 3 bases for V and 7 bases for J; bases not matched to a gene: 11. This CDR3 comprises 16 residues. The CDR3 loop reads CASSFSGTITSGELFF. DNA for the CDR3: TGTGCCAGCAGTTTTAGTGGGACTATAACTAGCGGGGAGCTGTTTTTT.

V and J are TRBV6-6 and TRBJ1-1; 8 nucleotides align to TRBD1. Germline CDR1 reads MNHNY; CDR2 reads SVGAGI (reference sequence). The CDR3 consists of 15 residues. V was clipped by 4 bases and J by 3 bases; unmatched bases: 7. The CDR3 reads CASSSTLTGDTEAFF. In DNA form, the CDR3 reads TGTGCCAGCAGTTCTACCCTGACAGGGGACACTGAAGCTTTCTTT.

The chain links TRBV6-1 to TRBJ1-2, with TRBD1 as a possible D gene (6 bases). The CDR3 consists of 13 residues. The germline V gene has CDR1 MNHNS and CDR2 SASEGT. The germline V and J ends were trimmed by 7 bases and 8 bases, with 17 bases remaining between them. CDR3 bases: TGTGCCAGCACAGGACAGCTTAAGGGAGGCTACACCTTC. Translation: CASTGQLKGGYTF.

V gene TRBV5-1 combines with J gene TRBJ1-3, with 9 bases matching TRBD1. The length of the CDR3 is 16 residues. V was clipped by 0 bases and J by 3 bases; unmatched bases: 4. The germline V gene has CDR1 SGHRS and CDR2 YFSETQ. CDR3 in DNA: TGCGCCAGCAGCTTGGTGGGACAGGGTGGTGGAAACACCATATATTTT. Translating gives CASSLVGQGGGNTIYF.

This clone appeared a few times. The same CDR3 arises from other DNA sequences in this sample as well. The chain recombines TRBV13 with TRBJ1-4, with a tentative D call TRBD1 (5 bases). CDR1 is PRHDT and CDR2 is FYEKMQ in the germline V gene (reference sequence). Trimming left V 3 bases short and J 8 bases short, with 13 bases between. This CDR3 comprises 14 residues. In DNA form, the CDR3 reads TGTGCCAGCAGCTTTGGGCAGGGAGGAGAAAAACTGTTTTTT. As protein: CASSFGQGGEKLFF.

This rearrangement joins TRBV6-6 to TRBJ1-5; D is unresolved. The V end lost 6 bases, the J end lost 5 bases, and 11 bases lay between the germline ends. The CDR3 sequence is 13 residues long. Germline V gene lookup returns CDR1 MNHNY and CDR2 SVGAGI (reference sequence). CDR3 loop: CASRRQPDQPQHF. DNA for the CDR3: TGTGCCAGCAGGAGGCAGCCTGATCAGCCCCAGCATTTT.

The CDR3 DNA sequence: TGTGCCAGTAGTCTGGGACTAGCGGGAGATCGGGGCAAAAACATTCAGTACTTC. It codes for CASSLGLAGDRGKNIQYF. The chain recombines TRBV19 with TRBJ2-4; 14 bases are a match to TRBD2. In germline, CDR1 is LNHDA, CDR2 SQIVND (reference sequence). The V and J ends lost 5 bases and 3 bases, in that order; junction bases with no gene match: 9. The CDR3 loop spans 18 amino acids.

The rearrangement uses TRBV27 and TRBJ2-7, with 9 bases identical to TRBD1. The V gene end was trimmed by 0 bases and the J gene end by 6 bases; junction bases not matched to a gene: 27. The CDR3 sequence is 22 residues long. The germline CDR1 and CDR2 sequences are MNHEY and SMNVEV (reference sequence). The CDR3 DNA reads TGTGCCAGCAGTTTATCTCTTAGGTCAAAAAGAGGACAGGGGACAAGGGGCTTCGAGCAGTACTTC. Translation: CASSLSLRSKRGQGTRGFEQYF.

This chain connects TRBV11-2 to TRBJ2-6, with D possibly TRBD2 on 5 matching bases. V lost 8 bases and J lost 0, with 14 bases in between. CDR1 SGHAT and CDR2 FQNNGV come from the germline V gene. The length of the CDR3 is 16 residues. CDR3 sequence reads: CASQRVLGSGANVLTF. As DNA, the CDR3 is TGTGCCAGCCAGAGGGTATTGGGCTCTGGGGCCAACGTCCTGACTTTC.

The V and J genes are TRBV6-5 and TRBJ1-6, with D possibly TRBD1 on 6 matching bases. The germline V gene has CDR1 MNHEY and CDR2 SVGAGI. The ends were cut back, 6 bases at V and 9 bases at J, with 15 bases in the middle. The CDR3 consists of 14 residues. CDR3 DNA: TGTGCCAGCAGCCCCAGGGGTATGGGTTCACCCCTCCACTTT. Protein sequence: CASSPRGMGSPLHF.

The CDR3 spells CALTGGKETQYF. In DNA form, the CDR3 reads TGTGCCTTGACAGGGGGCAAGGAGACCCAGTACTTC. The chain is built from TRBV30 and TRBJ2-5, with TRBD1 identical over 10 bases. The CDR3 is 12 amino acids. The junction had 4 bases not matched to a gene; V was cut back by 7 bases and J by 5 bases. Germline lookup yields CDR1 GTSNPN and CDR2 SVGIG (reference sequence).

The rearrangement joins TRBV19 to TRBJ1-5, with a tentative D call TRBD1 (6 bases). This CDR3 region has 15 residues. Trimming pared 3 bases from V and 1 base from J, leaving 10 bases between. Germline lookup yields CDR1 LNHDA and CDR2 SQIVND (reference sequence). DNA for the CDR3: TGTGCCAGTAGTATTAAGGGGGACAGCAATCAGCCCCAGCATTTT. Amino acids: CASSIKGDSNQPQHF.

The V gene is TRBV25-1, the J gene TRBJ1-1; D possibly corresponds to TRBD1 (5 bases). There are 16 residues in the CDR3. Germline V lookup: CDR1 MGHDK, CDR2 SYGVNS. The germline V and J ends were trimmed by 5 bases and 5 bases, with 21 bases remaining between them. As DNA, the CDR3 is TGTGCCAGCAGTCCCGAGGGGACTACTTGGTTGACTGAAGCTTTCTTT. Translation gives CASSPEGTTWLTEAFF.

The chain links TRBV19 to TRBJ1-1, with D tentatively TRBD1 (6 bases). V lost 3 bases, J lost 8 bases, and 10 bases lay in between. The CDR3 totals 12 residues. CDR1 LNHDA and CDR2 SQIVND come from the germline V gene (reference sequence). The chain's CDR3 is CASSMSDREAFF. The DNA for the CDR3 is TGTGCCAGTAGTATGTCCGACAGGGAAGCTTTCTTT. Variable domain in full (rest from reference TRBV19 and TRBJ1-1): DGGITQSPKYLFRKEGQNVTLSCEQNLNHDAMYWYRQDPGQGLRLIYYSQIVNDFQKGDIAEGYSVSREKKESFPLTVTSAQKNPTAFYLCASSMSDREAFFGQGTRLTVV.

The gene calls are TRBV2 and TRBJ1-1; unclear D gene. The germline V and J ends were trimmed by 6 bases and 3 bases, with 5 bases remaining between them. Germline V lookup: CDR1 SNHLY, CDR2 FYNNEI. This CDR3 is built from 11 residues. The CDR3 nucleotides are TGTGCCAGCAGACGGGACACTGAAGCTTTCTTT. Encoded protein: CASRRDTEAFF.

This clone appeared once. The V call is TRBV9, the J call TRBJ1-2, with D perhaps matching TRBD1 (5 bases). Germline-derived CDR1 and CDR2 are SGDLS and YYNGEE. The CDR3 loop spans 14 amino acids. Between the trimmed V and J ends, which lost 4 bases and 7 bases, there was a span of 17 bases. The CDR3 sequence is CASSPTPGLRGYTF. The CDR3 bases are TGTGCCAGCAGCCCCACCCCAGGGTTGCGTGGCTACACCTTC.

The chain carries TRBV4-2 and TRBJ1-5; TRBD1 might be the D (6 bases). There are 18 residues in the CDR3. V lost 0 bases and J 3 bases, leaving 18 bases between the germline ends. Germline V CDR1 and CDR2: LGHNA, YNFKEQ. CDR3 sequence reads: CASSQDMPLGAVNQPQHF. The CDR3 DNA reads TGTGCCAGCAGCCAAGATATGCCCTTGGGGGCGGTCAATCAGCCCCAGCATTTT.

The chain employs TRBV2 and TRBJ2-5, with D possibly TRBD1 on 6 matching bases. This CDR3 comprises 15 residues. Germline lookup yields CDR1 SNHLY and CDR2 FYNNEI. The V gene lost 6 bases and the J gene lost 0 bases, with 14 bases spanning the gap. In DNA, the CDR3 is TGTGCCAGCAGCAAAGGACAGACGTACCAAGAGACCCAGTACTTC. This codes for CASSKGQTYQETQYF.

The chain employs TRBV7-2 and TRBJ2-5, with D hard to call. This CDR3 has 13 amino acids. The V gene's germline CDR1 is SGHTA and CDR2 FQGNSA. V was shortened by 5 bases and J by 9 bases, with 16 bases between the two germline ends. Here the CDR3 DNA reads TGTGCCAGCAGCCCCTACAACACAGAATCCCAGTACTTC. Translating it yields CASSPYNTESQYF.